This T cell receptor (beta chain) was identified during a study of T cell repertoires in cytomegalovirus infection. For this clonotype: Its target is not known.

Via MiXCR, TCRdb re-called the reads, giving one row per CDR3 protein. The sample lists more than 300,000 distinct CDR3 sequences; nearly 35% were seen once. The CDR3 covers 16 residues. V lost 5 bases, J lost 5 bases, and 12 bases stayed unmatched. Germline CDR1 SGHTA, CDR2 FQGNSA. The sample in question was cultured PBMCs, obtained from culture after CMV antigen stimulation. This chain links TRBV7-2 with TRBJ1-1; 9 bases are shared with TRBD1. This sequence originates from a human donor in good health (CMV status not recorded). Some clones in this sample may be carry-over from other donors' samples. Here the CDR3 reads CASSTRPGTGYTEAFF. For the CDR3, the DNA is TGTGCCAGCAGCACCCGCCCCGGGACAGGGTATACTGAAGCTTTCTTT.